This TCR beta chain came from a study of OX40 agonist ivuxolimab in advanced cancers. About the research overall: Administration of intravenous ivuxolimab to patients occurred every 2 weeks at 0.01 to 10 mg/kg. People who had prior anti-PD-1, anti-PD-L1 or anti-CTLA-4 therapy could take part, and roughly 44% had some.

Any history of autoimmune disease or systemic immunosuppression disqualified patients. Sequencing used immunoSEQ multiplex PCR; TCRdb keeps in-frame clones, though not all of them. The sample gives approximately 96,000 clones, 90% of which show up once; about 1.6% is in the top ten. Regarding this clone: Its antigen remains unknown.

The study, taken as a whole, reports: Patients with a partial response at 0.1-3.0 mg/kg had among the lowest clonal expansion.

This specimen consisted of CD4+ or CD8+ T cells sorted from blood, obtained in a trial of the OX40 agonist ivuxolimab. This clonotype was obtained from an adult with an advanced solid tumor such as melanoma, head and neck, liver or kidney cancer.

The chain's CDR3 is CASSLDRDRVYEQYF. CDR3 DNA: TGCGCCAGCAGCTTGGACCGGGACAGGGTCTACGAGCAGTACTTC. The rearrangement joins TRBV5-1 to TRBJ2-7; 9 nucleotides align to TRBD1. Germline lookup yields CDR1 SGHRS and CDR2 YFSETQ. V lost 0 bases and J lost 3; bases outside the gene matches: 4. The CDR3 is 15 residues long.